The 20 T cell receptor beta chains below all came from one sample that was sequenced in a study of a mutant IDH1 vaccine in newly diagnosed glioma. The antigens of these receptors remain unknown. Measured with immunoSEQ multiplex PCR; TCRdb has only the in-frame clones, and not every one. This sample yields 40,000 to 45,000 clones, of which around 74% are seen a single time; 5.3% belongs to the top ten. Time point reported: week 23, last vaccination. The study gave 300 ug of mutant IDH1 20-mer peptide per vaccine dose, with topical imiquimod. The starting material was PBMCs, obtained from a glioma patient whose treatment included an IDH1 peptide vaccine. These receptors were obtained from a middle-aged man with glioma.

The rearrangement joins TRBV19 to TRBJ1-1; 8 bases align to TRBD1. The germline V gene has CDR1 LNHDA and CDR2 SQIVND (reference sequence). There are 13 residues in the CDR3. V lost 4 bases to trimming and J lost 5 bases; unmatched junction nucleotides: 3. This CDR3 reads CASSKDRATEAFF. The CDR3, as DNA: TGTGCCAGTAGTAAGGACAGGGCTACTGAAGCTTTCTTT.

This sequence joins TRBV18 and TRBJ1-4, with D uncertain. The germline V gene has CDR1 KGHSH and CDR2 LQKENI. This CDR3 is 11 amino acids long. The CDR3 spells CVRRDDEKLFF. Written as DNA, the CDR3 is TGTGTCCGGAGGGATGATGAAAAACTGTTTTTT.

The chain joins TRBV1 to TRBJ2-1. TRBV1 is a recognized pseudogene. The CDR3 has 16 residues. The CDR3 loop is CTSSQGGGLSYNEQFF. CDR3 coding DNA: TGCACCAGCAGCCAGGGAGGGGGCCTCTCCTACAATGAGCAGTTCTTC.

As DNA, the CDR3 is TGTGCCAGCAGCGTAGAGGGGGGAGGAGAGACCCAGTACTTC. This sequence encodes CASSVEGGGETQYF. The chain couples TRBV9 to TRBJ2-5; D could derive from TRBD1 or TRBD2 (6 bases each). Germline V CDR1 and CDR2: SGDLS, YYNGEE. The CDR3 spans 14 residues. Between the trimmed V and J ends, which lost 0 bases and 4 bases, there was a span of 10 bases.

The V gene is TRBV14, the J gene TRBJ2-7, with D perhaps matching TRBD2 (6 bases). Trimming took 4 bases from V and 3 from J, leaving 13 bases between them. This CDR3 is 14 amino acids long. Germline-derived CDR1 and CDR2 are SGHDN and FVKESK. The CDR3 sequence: CASSLGGVFYEQYF. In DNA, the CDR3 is TGTGCCAGCAGCCTCGGAGGGGTCTTCTACGAGCAGTACTTC.

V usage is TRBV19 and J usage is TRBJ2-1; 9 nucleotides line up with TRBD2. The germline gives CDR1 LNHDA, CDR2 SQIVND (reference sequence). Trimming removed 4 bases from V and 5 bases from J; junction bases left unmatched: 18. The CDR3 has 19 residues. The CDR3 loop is CASSKGLASGWHIDNEQFF. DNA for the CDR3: TGTGCCAGTAGTAAAGGACTAGCGTCGGGATGGCACATCGACAATGAGCAGTTCTTC.

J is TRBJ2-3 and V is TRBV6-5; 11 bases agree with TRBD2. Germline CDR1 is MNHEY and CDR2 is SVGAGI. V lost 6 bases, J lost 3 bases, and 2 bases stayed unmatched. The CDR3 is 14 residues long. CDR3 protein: CASSRLAGTDTQYF. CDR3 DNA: TGTGCCAGCAGCCGACTAGCGGGGACAGATACGCAGTATTTT.

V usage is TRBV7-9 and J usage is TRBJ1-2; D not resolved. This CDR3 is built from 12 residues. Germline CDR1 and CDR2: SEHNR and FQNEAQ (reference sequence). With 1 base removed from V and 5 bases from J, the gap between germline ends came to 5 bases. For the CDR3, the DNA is TGTGCCAGCAGCTTAGATATGTATGGCTACACCTTC. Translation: CASSLDMYGYTF.

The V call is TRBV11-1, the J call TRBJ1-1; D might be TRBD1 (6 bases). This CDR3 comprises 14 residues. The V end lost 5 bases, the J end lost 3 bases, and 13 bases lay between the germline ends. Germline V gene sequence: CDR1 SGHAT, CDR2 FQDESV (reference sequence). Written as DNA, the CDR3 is TGTGCCAGCAGCCCCAGGGGAGGGCACACTGAAGCTTTCTTT. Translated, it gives CASSPRGGHTEAFF.

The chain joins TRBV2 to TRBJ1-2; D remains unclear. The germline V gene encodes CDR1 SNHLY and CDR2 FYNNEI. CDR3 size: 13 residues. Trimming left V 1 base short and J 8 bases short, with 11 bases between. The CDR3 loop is CASSEGTLLGYTF. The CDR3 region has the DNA TGTGCCAGCAGTGAAGGCACACTTTTGGGCTACACCTTC.

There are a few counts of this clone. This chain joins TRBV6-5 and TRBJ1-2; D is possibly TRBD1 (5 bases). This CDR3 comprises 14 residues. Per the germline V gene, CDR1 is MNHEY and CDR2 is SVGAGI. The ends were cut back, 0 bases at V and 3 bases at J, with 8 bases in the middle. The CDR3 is CASSYSMGDYGYTF. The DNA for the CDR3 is TGTGCCAGCAGTTACTCGATGGGGGACTATGGCTACACCTTC.

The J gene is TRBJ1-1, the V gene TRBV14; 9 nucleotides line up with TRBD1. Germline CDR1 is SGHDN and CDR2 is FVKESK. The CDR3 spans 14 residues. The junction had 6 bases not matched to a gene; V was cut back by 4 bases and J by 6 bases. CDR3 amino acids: CASSPDRGYSEAFF. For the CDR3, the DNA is TGTGCCAGCAGCCCGGACAGGGGATATTCTGAAGCTTTCTTT. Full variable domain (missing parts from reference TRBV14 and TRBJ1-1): EAGVTQFPSHSVIEKGQTVTLRCDPISGHDNLYWYRRVMGKEIKFLLHFVKESKQDESGMPNNRFLAERTGGTYSTLKVQPAELEDSGVYFCASSPDRGYSEAFFGQGTRLTVV.

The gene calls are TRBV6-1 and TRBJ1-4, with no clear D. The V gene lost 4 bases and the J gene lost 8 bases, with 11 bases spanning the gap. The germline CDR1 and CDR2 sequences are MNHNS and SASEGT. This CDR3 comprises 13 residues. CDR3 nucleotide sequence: TGTGCCAGCAGTGGAGATGATTTGGAAAAACTGTTTTTT. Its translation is CASSGDDLEKLFF.

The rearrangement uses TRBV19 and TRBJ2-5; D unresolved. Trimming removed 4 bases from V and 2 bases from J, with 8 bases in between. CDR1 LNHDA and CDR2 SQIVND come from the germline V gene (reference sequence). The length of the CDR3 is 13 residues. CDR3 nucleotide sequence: TGTGCCAGTAGTACGGCGGTTCAAGAGACCCAGTACTTC. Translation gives CASSTAVQETQYF.

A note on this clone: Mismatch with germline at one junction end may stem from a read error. The CDR3 DNA reads TGTGCCAGCAGGGAAGTGATCGGGGGGGAGAACACTGAAGCTTTCTTT. It codes for CASREVIGGENTEAFF. This chain links TRBV2 with TRBJ1-1; perhaps TRBD1 as D (5 bases). In germline, CDR1 is SNHLY, CDR2 FYNNEI. This CDR3 has 16 amino acids. The whole variable domain, filled in from reference TRBV2 and TRBJ1-1, reads EPEVTQTPSHQVTQMGQEVILRCVPISNHLYFYWYRQILGQKVEFLVSFYNNEISEKSEIFDDQFSVERPDGSNFTLKIRSTKLEDSAMYFCASREVIGGENTEAFFGQGTRLTVV.

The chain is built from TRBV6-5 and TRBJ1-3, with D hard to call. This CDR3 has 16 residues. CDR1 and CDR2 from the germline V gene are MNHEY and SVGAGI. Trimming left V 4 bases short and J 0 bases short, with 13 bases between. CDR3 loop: CASSSRIGYSGNTIYF. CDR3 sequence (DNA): TGTGCCAGCAGTTCCCGTATAGGCTACTCTGGAAACACCATATATTTT.

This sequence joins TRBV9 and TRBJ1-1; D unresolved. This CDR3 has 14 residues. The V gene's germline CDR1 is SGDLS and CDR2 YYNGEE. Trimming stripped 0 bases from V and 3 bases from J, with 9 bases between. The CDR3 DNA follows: TGTGCCAGCAGCGTAGGATCCGGCTACACTGAAGCTTTCTTT. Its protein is CASSVGSGYTEAFF.

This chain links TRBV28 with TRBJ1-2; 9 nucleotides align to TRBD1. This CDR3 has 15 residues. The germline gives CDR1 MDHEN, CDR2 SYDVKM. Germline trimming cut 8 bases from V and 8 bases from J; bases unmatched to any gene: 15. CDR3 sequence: CASYSRSDRGIGYTF. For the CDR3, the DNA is TGTGCCAGCTATTCCCGATCCGACAGGGGGATAGGCTACACCTTC.

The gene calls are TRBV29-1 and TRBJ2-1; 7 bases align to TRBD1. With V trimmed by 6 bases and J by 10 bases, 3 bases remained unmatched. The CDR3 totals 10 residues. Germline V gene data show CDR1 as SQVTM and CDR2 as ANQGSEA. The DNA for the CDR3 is TGCAGCGTCAGGACAGGCGAGCAGTTCTTC. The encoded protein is CSVRTGEQFF.

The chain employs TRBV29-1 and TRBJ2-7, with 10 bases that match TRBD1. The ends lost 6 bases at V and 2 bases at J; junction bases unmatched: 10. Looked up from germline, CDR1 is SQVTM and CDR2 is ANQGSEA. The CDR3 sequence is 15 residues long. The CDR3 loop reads CSVTGGTKTAYEQYF. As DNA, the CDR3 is TGCAGCGTGACAGGGGGCACGAAGACGGCCTACGAGCAGTACTTC.